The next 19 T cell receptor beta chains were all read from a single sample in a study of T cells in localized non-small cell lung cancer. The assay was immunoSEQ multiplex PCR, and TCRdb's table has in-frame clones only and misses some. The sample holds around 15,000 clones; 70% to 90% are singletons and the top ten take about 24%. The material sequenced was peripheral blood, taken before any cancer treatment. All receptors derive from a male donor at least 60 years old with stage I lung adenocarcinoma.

Written as DNA, the CDR3 is TGCGCCAGCAGCCCCAGACAGGGGGGTAGGGATGAGCAGTTCTTC. Protein product: CASSPRQGGRDEQFF. The chain links TRBV5-1 to TRBJ2-1, with 9 bases fitting TRBD1. This CDR3 spans 15 amino acids. The germline gives CDR1 SGHRS, CDR2 YFSETQ. With 4 bases clipped from V and 8 bases from J, the junction kept 10 bases outside the gene matches.

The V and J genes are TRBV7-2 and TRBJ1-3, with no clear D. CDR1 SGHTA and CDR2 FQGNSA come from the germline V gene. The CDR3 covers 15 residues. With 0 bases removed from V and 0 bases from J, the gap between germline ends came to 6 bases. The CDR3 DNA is TGTGCCAGCAGCTTAGCGGGCTTCTCTGGAAACACCATATATTTT. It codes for CASSLAGFSGNTIYF.

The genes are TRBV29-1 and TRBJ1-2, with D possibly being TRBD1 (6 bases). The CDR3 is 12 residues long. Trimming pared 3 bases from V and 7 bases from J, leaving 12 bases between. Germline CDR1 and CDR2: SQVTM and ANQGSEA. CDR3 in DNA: TGCAGCGTTGAGTGGGGGGCAGGTGGCTACACCTTC. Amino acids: CSVEWGAGGYTF.

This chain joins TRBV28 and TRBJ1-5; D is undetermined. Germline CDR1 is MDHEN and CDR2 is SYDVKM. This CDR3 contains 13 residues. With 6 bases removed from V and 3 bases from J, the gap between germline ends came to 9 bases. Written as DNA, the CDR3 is TGTGCCAGCAGAAGCAGCGCCAATCAGCCCCAGCATTTT. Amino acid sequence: CASRSSANQPQHF.

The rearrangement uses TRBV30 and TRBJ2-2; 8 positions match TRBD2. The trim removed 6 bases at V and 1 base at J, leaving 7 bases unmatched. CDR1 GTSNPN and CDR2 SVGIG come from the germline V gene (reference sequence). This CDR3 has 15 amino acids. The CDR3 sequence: CACPWAGGNTGELFF. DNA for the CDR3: TGTGCCTGTCCTTGGGCGGGAGGGAACACCGGGGAGCTGTTTTTT. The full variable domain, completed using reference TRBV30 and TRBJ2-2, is SQTIHQWPATLVQPVGSPLSLECTVEGTSNPNLYWYRQAAGRGLQLLFYSVGIGQISSEVPQNLSASRPQDRQFILSSKKLLLSDSGFYLCACPWAGGNTGELFFGEGSRLTVL.

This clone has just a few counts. The CDR3 spells CASSSREGDYGYTF. The DNA for the CDR3 is TGTGCCAGCAGCTCTCGCGAGGGGGACTATGGCTACACCTTC. The gene calls are TRBV7-8 and TRBJ1-2; possible D gene TRBD1, 6 bases. In germline, CDR1 is SGHVS, CDR2 FQNEAQ. The CDR3 contains 14 residues. V shed 4 bases and J shed 3 bases, with 12 bases lying between them.

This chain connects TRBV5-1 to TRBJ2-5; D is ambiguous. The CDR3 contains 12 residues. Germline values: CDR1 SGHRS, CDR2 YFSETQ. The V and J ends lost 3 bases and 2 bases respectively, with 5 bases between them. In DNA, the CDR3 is TGCGCCAGCAGCTCCCCTCAAGAGACCCAGTACTTC. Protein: CASSSPQETQYF.

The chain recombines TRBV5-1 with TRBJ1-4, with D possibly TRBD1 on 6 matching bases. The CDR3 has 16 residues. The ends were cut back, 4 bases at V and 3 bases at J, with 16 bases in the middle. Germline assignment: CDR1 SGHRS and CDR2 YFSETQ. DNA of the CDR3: TGCGCCAGCAGCCCCGCAGGGGCTGTTTCTAATGAAAAACTGTTTTTT. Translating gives CASSPAGAVSNEKLFF.

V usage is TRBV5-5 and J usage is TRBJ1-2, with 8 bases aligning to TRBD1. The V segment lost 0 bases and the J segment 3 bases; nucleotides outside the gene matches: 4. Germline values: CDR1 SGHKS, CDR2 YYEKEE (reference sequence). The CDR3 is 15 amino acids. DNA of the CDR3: TGTGCCAGCAGCTTGGGTCCGACAGGGGACTATGGCTACACCTTC. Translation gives CASSLGPTGDYGYTF.

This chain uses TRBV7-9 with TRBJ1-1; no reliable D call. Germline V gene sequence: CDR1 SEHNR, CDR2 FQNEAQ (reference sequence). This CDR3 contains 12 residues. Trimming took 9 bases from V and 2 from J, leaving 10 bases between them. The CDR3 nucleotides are TGTGCCAGTAGGCAGCTCAACACTGAAGCTTTCTTT. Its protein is CASRQLNTEAFF.

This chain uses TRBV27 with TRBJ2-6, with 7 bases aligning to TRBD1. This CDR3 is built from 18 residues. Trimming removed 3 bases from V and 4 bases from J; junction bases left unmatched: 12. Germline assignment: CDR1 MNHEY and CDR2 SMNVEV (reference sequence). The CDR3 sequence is CASSFSAGGVAGANVLTF. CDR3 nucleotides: TGTGCCAGCAGTTTCTCCGCAGGGGGTGTCGCCGGGGCCAACGTCCTGACTTTC.

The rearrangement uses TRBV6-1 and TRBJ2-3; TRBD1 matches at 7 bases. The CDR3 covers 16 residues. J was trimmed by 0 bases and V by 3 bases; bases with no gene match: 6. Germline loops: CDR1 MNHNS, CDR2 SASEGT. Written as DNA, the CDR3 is TGTGCCAGCAGTGAGTGGGCAGGGGGAAGCACAGATACGCAGTATTTT. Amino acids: CASSEWAGGSTDTQYF.

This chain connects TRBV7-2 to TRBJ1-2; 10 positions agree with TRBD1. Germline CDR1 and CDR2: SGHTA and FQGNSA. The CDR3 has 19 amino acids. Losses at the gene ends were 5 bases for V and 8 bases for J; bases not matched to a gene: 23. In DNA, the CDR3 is TGTGCCAGCAGCCCGTTCCCGCCGACAGGGGGCGCGAAATTGGTGGGCTACACCTTC. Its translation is CASSPFPPTGGAKLVGYTF.

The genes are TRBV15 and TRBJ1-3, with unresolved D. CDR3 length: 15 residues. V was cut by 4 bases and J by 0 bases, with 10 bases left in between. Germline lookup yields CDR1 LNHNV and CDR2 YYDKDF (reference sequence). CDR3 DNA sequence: TGTGCCACCAGCAAAAGGGCGTACTCTGGAAACACCATATATTTT. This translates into CATSKRAYSGNTIYF. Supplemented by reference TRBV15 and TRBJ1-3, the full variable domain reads DAMVIQNPRYQVTQFGKPVTLSCSQTLNHNVMYWYQQKSSQAPKLLFHYYDKDFNNEADTPDNFQSRRPNTSFCFLDIRSPGLGDTAMYLCATSKRAYSGNTIYFGEGSWLTVV.

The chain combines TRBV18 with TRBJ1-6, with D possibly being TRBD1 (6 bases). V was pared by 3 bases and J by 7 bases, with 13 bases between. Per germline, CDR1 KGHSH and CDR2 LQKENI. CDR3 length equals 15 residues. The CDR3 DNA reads TGTGCCAGCTCACCGCGGAGGGGGGAGAATTCACCCCTCCACTTT. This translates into CASSPRRGENSPLHF.

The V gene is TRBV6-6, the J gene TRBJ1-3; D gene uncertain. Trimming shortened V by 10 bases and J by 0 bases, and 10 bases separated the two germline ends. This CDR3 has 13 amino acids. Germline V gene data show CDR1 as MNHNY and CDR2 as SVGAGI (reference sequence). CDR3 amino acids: CATGENSGNTIYF. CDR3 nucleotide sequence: TGTGCCACCGGGGAGAACTCTGGAAACACCATATATTTT.

Here the CDR3 DNA reads TGTGCCAGCAGCTTAGTGGTCCACGAGCAGTACTTC. Translated: CASSLVVHEQYF. This chain joins TRBV11-2 and TRBJ2-7; D gene ambiguous. The CDR3 has 12 amino acids. Germline loops: CDR1 SGHAT, CDR2 FQNNGV. With 1 base removed from V and 5 bases from J, the gap between germline ends came to 6 bases.

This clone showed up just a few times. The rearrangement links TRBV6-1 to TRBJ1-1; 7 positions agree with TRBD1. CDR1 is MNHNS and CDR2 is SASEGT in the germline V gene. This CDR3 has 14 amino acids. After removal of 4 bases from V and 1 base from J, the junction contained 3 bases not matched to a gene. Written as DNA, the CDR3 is TGTGCCAGCAGTGGACGGACAGGGAACACTGAAGCTTTCTTT. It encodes CASSGRTGNTEAFF.

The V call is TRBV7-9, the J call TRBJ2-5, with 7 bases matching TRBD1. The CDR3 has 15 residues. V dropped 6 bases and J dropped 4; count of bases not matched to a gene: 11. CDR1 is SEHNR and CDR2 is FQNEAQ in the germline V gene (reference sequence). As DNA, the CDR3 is TGTGCCAGCAGTCCGAGACAGGGAATGCGAGAGACCCAGTACTTC. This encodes CASSPRQGMRETQYF.